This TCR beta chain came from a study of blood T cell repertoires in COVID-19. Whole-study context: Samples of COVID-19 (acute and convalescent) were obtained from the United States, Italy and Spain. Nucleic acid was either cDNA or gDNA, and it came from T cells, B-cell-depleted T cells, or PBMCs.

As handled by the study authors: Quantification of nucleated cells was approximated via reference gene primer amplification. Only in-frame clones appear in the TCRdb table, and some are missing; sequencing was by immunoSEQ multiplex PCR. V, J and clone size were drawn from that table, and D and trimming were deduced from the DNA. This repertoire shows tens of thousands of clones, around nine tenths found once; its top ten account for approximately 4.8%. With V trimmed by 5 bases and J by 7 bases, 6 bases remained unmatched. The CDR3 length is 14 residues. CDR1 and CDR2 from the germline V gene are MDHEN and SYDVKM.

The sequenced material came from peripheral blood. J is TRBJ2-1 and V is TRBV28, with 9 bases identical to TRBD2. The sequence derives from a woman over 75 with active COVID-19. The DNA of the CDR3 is TGTGCCAGCAGTAGGGCTAGCGGGATGAATGAGCAGTTCTTC. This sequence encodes CASSRASGMNEQFF. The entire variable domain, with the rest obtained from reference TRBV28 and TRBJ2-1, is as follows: DVKVTQSSRYLVKRTGEKVFLECVQDMDHENMFWYRQDPGLGLRLIYFSYDVKMKEKGDIPEGYSVSREKKERFSLILESASTNQTSMYLCASSRASGMNEQFFGPGTRLTVL.